The clone carrying this TCR beta chain was observed many times. Its target is not known. The data stem from a study of blood T cells in healthy people across ages. A second PCR of about 6 to 11 cycles used a sample-barcoded 5' primer and a J-beta primer mix. Each cDNA molecule, via a template-switch adaptor with 12 random nucleotides, was tagged. TCRdb reanalysed the 5' RACE reads using MiXCR and keeps one entry per CDR3 protein. The sample has 1.5 million to 2 million distinct CDR3 sequences, 28% seen once. Study-wide findings and caveats: Donor CMV infection status was unknown, possibly confounding age-related changes in expanded clonotypes. The long-lived group displayed more naive CD4+ cells, plus higher diversity, than the aged donors did. When one million T cells were used, diversity estimates were thought to be underestimates.

Trimming took 4 bases from V and 1 from J, leaving 10 bases between them. Germline values: CDR1 SGDLS, CDR2 YYNGEE. The length of the CDR3 is 14 residues. The V and J genes are TRBV9 and TRBJ2-3, with D unresolved. The clonotype originates from a woman aged 30 to 39 in good health. The sequenced material came from blood. This CDR3 reads CASSRLFGTDTQYF. In DNA, the CDR3 is TGTGCCAGCAGCCGACTGTTCGGCACAGATACGCAGTATTTT. The complete variable domain, with remaining parts taken from reference TRBV9 and TRBJ2-3, reads DSGVTQTPKHLITATGQRVTLRCSPRSGDLSVYWYQQSLDQGLQFLIQYYNGEERAKGNILERFSAQQFPDLHSELNLSSLELGDSALYFCASSRLFGTDTQYFGPGTRLTVL.